The 26 T cell receptor beta chains below were found in one sample sequenced in a study of blood T cell repertoires in COVID-19 (dated by TCRdb to the early 2020s). The library was built by means of the immunoSEQ multiplex PCR assay. In its TCRdb copy, this immuneACCESS table keeps in-frame sequences only and misses some clones. Where compared with another copy, unresolved V genes explain less than half of these, and the others have no known cause. A total of fewer than 400,000 clones appear in this sample, around nine tenths of them only once. About 4.2% of the sample belongs to the ten largest clones. What was sequenced was PBMCs or T cells enriched from blood (not recorded which). These receptors were obtained from a woman between 25 and 40 years old who had been exposed to COVID-19.

This chain uses TRBV7-9 with TRBJ2-7; the D gene is possibly TRBD1 (5 bases). The CDR3 is 11 residues long. CDR1 SEHNR and CDR2 FQNEAQ come from the germline V gene (reference sequence). V lost 9 bases and J lost 2, with 8 bases in between. The CDR3 loop is CASQGTYEQYF. The CDR3, as DNA: TGTGCCAGTCAGGGAACCTACGAGCAGTACTTC. The complete variable domain, with remaining parts taken from reference TRBV7-9 and TRBJ2-7, reads DTGVSQNPRHKITKRGQNVTFRCDPISEHNRLYWYRQTLGQGPEFLTYFQNEAQLEKSRLLSDRFSAERPKGSFSTLEIQRTEQGDSAMYLCASQGTYEQYFGPGTRLTVT.

The rearrangement joins TRBV2 to TRBJ1-2; 9 positions match TRBD1. Germline trimming cut 10 bases from V and 3 bases from J; bases unmatched to any gene: 9. The length of the CDR3 is 14 residues. CDR1 is SNHLY and CDR2 is FYNNEI in the germline V gene. The CDR3 DNA reads as TGTGCCACCGGTAGCGACAGGGGGGACTATGGCTACACCTTC. It yields the protein CATGSDRGDYGYTF.

This chain uses TRBV6-5 with TRBJ1-4; 7 bases fit TRBD1. The junction had 10 bases not matched to a gene; V was cut back by 4 bases and J by 8 bases. Germline V CDR1 and CDR2: MNHEY, SVGAGI. The CDR3 totals 15 residues. The CDR3 bases are TGTGCCAGCAGTTTCTTAGGGGACAGCCAAGAAAAACTGTTTTTT. This translates into CASSFLGDSQEKLFF.

This chain links TRBV5-1 with TRBJ2-2; 7 bases match TRBD1. The length of the CDR3 is 15 residues. V shed 4 bases and J 0 bases; nucleotides not matched to a gene: 3. Germline lookup yields CDR1 SGHRS and CDR2 YFSETQ. CDR3 sequence: CASSRGQSNTGELFF. The CDR3 bases are TGCGCCAGCAGCAGGGGACAGTCGAACACCGGGGAGCTGTTTTTT.

The chain combines TRBV4-3 with TRBJ1-4; the D gene is possibly TRBD1 (5 bases). This CDR3 region has 15 residues. V lost 1 base and J lost 8, with 14 bases in between. The V gene's germline CDR1 is LGHNA and CDR2 YSLEER. This chain's CDR3 is CASSQVQEGWEKLFF. The CDR3 DNA sequence: TGCGCCAGCAGCCAAGTCCAGGAGGGGTGGGAAAAACTGTTTTTT.

The chain carries TRBV15 and TRBJ1-3; 9 bases are a match to TRBD1. Germline values: CDR1 LNHNV, CDR2 YYDKDF (reference sequence). This CDR3 has 18 residues. The trim removed 3 bases at V and 0 bases at J, leaving 9 bases unmatched. CDR3 sequence reads: CATSRDRGLGISGNTIYF. Written as DNA, the CDR3 is TGTGCCACCAGCAGGGACAGGGGCTTGGGTATCTCTGGAAACACCATATATTTT.

The chain uses TRBV9 and TRBJ2-7; D is ambiguous. CDR3 length: 15 amino acids. Trimming took 0 bases from V and 2 from J, leaving 12 bases between them. Germline CDR1 is SGDLS and CDR2 is YYNGEE. In DNA form, the CDR3 reads TGTGCCAGCAGCGTAGCGCCGAGCCGGGCCTACGAGCAGTACTTC. Protein product: CASSVAPSRAYEQYF.

V usage is TRBV18 and J usage is TRBJ1-2, with TRBD1 matching 10 bases. This CDR3 has 17 residues. Losses at the gene ends were 3 bases for V and 5 bases for J; bases not matched to a gene: 12. Germline-derived CDR1 and CDR2 are KGHSH and LQKENI. The CDR3 DNA reads as TGTGCCAGCTCACCGGGACAGGGGCGAGTTATGGGGTATGGCTACACCTTC. It encodes CASSPGQGRVMGYGYTF.

This CDR3 reads CASSLGGGRTDTQYF. In DNA form, the CDR3 reads TGCGCCAGCAGCTTGGGCGGGGGACGCACAGATACGCAGTATTTT. The chain carries TRBV5-1 and TRBJ2-3; TRBD2 matches at 7 bases. Germline V CDR1 and CDR2: SGHRS, YFSETQ. This CDR3 region has 15 residues. V was pared by 0 bases and J by 1 base, with 2 bases of the junction left unmatched.

This clone was seen only a few times. The rearrangement uses TRBV5-1 and TRBJ2-1, with a possible D match to TRBD2 (6 bases). The CDR3 has 14 residues. CDR1 is SGHRS and CDR2 is YFSETQ in the germline V gene. Trimming removed 1 base from V and 10 bases from J, with 15 bases in between. The CDR3 region is CASSLTGPGEEQFF. The DNA of the CDR3 is TGCGCCAGCAGCTTGACGGGGCCGGGAGAGGAGCAGTTCTTC.

The chain is built from TRBV7-3 and TRBJ2-2; D perhaps matches TRBD1 (5 bases). The germline CDR1 and CDR2 sequences are SGHTA and FQGTGA. V was clipped by 5 bases and J by 4 bases, with 8 bases between them. The CDR3 extends over 13 amino acids. CDR3 sequence reads: CASSPGPTGELFF. The CDR3 DNA follows: TGTGCCAGCAGCCCAGGGCCCACCGGGGAGCTGTTTTTT.

This clone occurred a few times. The CDR3 is CASSFLGSSGNTIYF. CDR3 DNA: TGTGCCAGCAGCTTCCTGGGCAGCTCTGGAAACACCATATATTTT. V gene TRBV7-9 combines with J gene TRBJ1-3; D is ambiguous. This CDR3 is 15 amino acids long. Deletions cut 3 bases from V and 0 bases from J, with 9 bases between. Germline V gene sequence: CDR1 SEHNR, CDR2 FQNEAQ (reference sequence).

The V and J genes are TRBV7-6 and TRBJ2-7, with D tentatively TRBD1 (6 bases). The CDR3 runs to 13 residues. V gave up 4 bases and J gave up 3 bases, with 10 bases separating them. CDR1 is SGHVS, CDR2 FNYEAQ, per germline. The chain's CDR3 is CASSSGHLYEQYF. In nucleotides, the CDR3 is TGTGCCAGCAGCTCGGGACACCTCTACGAGCAGTACTTC.

The chain has TRBV2 and TRBJ1-5, with no clear D. The CDR3 runs 13 residues. Per the germline V gene, CDR1 is SNHLY and CDR2 is FYNNEI. The V gene lost 3 bases and the J gene lost 5 bases, with 8 bases spanning the gap. CDR3 DNA sequence: TGTGCCAGCAGTGACGAAGCATATCAGCCCCAGCATTTT. Encoded protein: CASSDEAYQPQHF. The whole variable domain, filled in from reference TRBV2 and TRBJ1-5, reads EPEVTQTPSHQVTQMGQEVILRCVPISNHLYFYWYRQILGQKVEFLVSFYNNEISEKSEIFDDQFSVERPDGSNFTLKIRSTKLEDSAMYFCASSDEAYQPQHFGDGTRLSIL.

The chain uses TRBV2 and TRBJ2-7; a weak D match, TRBD1 (6 bases). The V end was cut by 5 bases, the J end by 2 bases, with 16 bases between. Germline CDR1 SNHLY, CDR2 FYNNEI. The CDR3 is 15 amino acids. In DNA, the CDR3 is TGTGCCAGCAGTTCGGAACAGGGCTTCACCTACGAGCAGTACTTC. The encoded protein is CASSSEQGFTYEQYF.

The chain employs TRBV7-2 and TRBJ2-7; D remains unclear. The V gene's germline CDR1 is SGHTA and CDR2 FQGNSA. The V end was cut by 1 base, the J end by 6 bases, with 10 bases between. This CDR3 is 13 amino acids long. Here the CDR3 reads CASSLGPLREQYF. CDR3 bases: TGTGCCAGCAGCTTAGGCCCACTTCGCGAGCAGTACTTC.

This chain joins TRBV5-1 and TRBJ1-2; D is uncertain. The germline V gene encodes CDR1 SGHRS and CDR2 YFSETQ. The CDR3 is 13 amino acids. Trimming took 5 bases from V and 4 from J, leaving 12 bases between them. CDR3 in amino acids: CASSFTEGYGYTF. The DNA of the CDR3 is TGCGCCAGCAGTTTTACCGAGGGCTATGGCTACACCTTC.

About this clone: Relative to the germline gene, one junction end is altered; a read error may explain this. This chain connects TRBV7-9 to TRBJ2-7, with a weak D call TRBD1 (6 bases). CDR3 length: 11 residues. CDR1 SEHNR and CDR2 FQNEAQ come from the germline V gene (reference sequence). The CDR3 spells CASSSGDGRAF. The CDR3 coding sequence is TGTGCCAGCAGCTCAGGGGACGGAAGGGCCTTC.

The count of this clone is one. The J gene is TRBJ2-5, the V gene TRBV27; TRBD2 matches at 8 bases. Germline CDR1 is MNHEY and CDR2 is SMNVEV (reference sequence). The CDR3 spans 15 residues. Trimming at V came to 7 bases and at J to 4 bases, leaving 11 bases not matched to a gene. The CDR3 here is CASTPGLGLGETQYF. The CDR3 nucleotides are TGTGCCAGCACACCCGGGTTGGGACTAGGAGAGACCCAGTACTTC.

The V call is TRBV10-1, the J call TRBJ1-1, with 7 bases fitting TRBD1. Losses at the gene ends were 7 bases for V and 1 base for J; bases not matched to a gene: 3. CDR1 is WNHNN and CDR2 is SYGVQD in the germline V gene (reference sequence). This CDR3 is built from 13 residues. CDR3 protein: CASTRGWNTEAFF. The CDR3 DNA sequence: TGCGCCAGCACCAGGGGGTGGAACACTGAAGCTTTCTTT.

This chain uses TRBV7-3 with TRBJ1-2; 9 bases fit TRBD1. The CDR3 has 13 amino acids. V trimming: 6 bases; J trimming: 7 bases; junction bases outside the gene matches: 6. Germline V CDR1 and CDR2: SGHTA, FQGTGA. The CDR3 coding sequence is TGTGCCAGCAGGGGACAGGGTTCCCCTGGCTACACCTTC. The encoded protein is CASRGQGSPGYTF.

CDR3: CASSGGGGADTQYF. The CDR3 DNA sequence: TGCGCCAGCAGTGGGGGGGGCGGCGCAGATACGCAGTATTTT. The V call is TRBV5-1, the J call TRBJ2-3, with a possible D match to TRBD2 (7 bases). Germline V lookup: CDR1 SGHRS, CDR2 YFSETQ. V lost 5 bases to trimming and J lost 4 bases, with 14 bases between them. The CDR3 length is 14 residues.

V and J are TRBV3-1 (or the pseudogene TRBV3-2) and TRBJ2-5; 7 positions match TRBD1. Looked up from germline, CDR1 is LGHDT and CDR2 is YNNKEL (reference sequence). CDR3 size: 17 residues. V dropped 6 bases and J dropped 2; count of bases not matched to a gene: 15. The CDR3 DNA reads TGTGCCAGCAGGCCAGTATTACAGGGGACACATCAAGAGACCCAGTACTTC. Residues: CASRPVLQGTHQETQYF.

The chain couples TRBV6-4 to TRBJ1-3, with D possibly being TRBD1 (5 bases). CDR1 and CDR2 (germline): MRHNA, SNTAGT. The V end was cut by 3 bases, the J end by 0 bases, with 12 bases between. The CDR3 loop spans 16 amino acids. CDR3 sequence: CASSEGGGGSGNTIYF. The CDR3 DNA reads as TGTGCCAGCAGTGAGGGGGGGGGAGGCTCTGGAAACACCATATATTTT.

The chain uses TRBV4-2 and TRBJ2-7; 10 bases line up with TRBD1. The germline V gene encodes CDR1 LGHNA and CDR2 YNFKEQ. The V segment lost 6 bases and the J segment 4 bases; nucleotides outside the gene matches: 6. CDR3 length equals 14 residues. DNA of the CDR3: TGTGCCAGCAGTCCCGGGACAGGGGTTTACGAGCAGTACTTC. As protein: CASSPGTGVYEQYF.

About this clone itself: The same CDR3 is also encoded by other DNA sequences in this sample. The rearrangement joins TRBV6-5 to TRBJ1-1; tentatively, D is TRBD1 (6 bases). The CDR3 is made up of 14 amino acids. V gave up 6 bases and J gave up 0 bases, with 11 bases separating them. Germline loops: CDR1 MNHEY, CDR2 SVGAGI. The CDR3 sequence: CASSPDRLNTEAFF. CDR3 coding DNA: TGTGCCAGCAGCCCCGACAGGCTGAACACTGAAGCTTTCTTT.